The 22 T cell receptor beta chains listed next were all sequenced from one sample in a study of vaccination and CD4 T cells after COVID-19. Oncomine TCR Beta short-read sequencing was applied to DNA from cultured CD4+ T cells. TCRdb passed the PCR reads through MiXCR, listing each CDR3 protein once. The sample has about 20,000 distinct CDR3 sequences; around two fifths are singletons. These receptors have no identified antigens. Treatment given: roughly 11-day PBMC culture with coronavirus spike peptide pools or control peptides (ViraFEST assay). The source material was CD4+ T cells from blood, cultured in vitro. The source of these receptors is a human donor who had recovered from COVID-19.

CDR3 loop: CASTRTANSNQPQHF. The DNA of the CDR3 is TGTGCCAGTACCCGGACAGCTAATAGCAATCAGCCCCAGCATTTT. This sequence joins TRBV19 and TRBJ1-5; D is possibly TRBD1 (6 bases). Germline lookup yields CDR1 LNHDA and CDR2 SQIVND (reference sequence). The CDR3 spans 15 residues. Trimming pared 7 bases from V and 0 bases from J, leaving 13 bases between.

The chain employs TRBV28 and TRBJ1-2; D perhaps matches TRBD1 (6 bases). There are 12 residues in the CDR3. V lost 5 bases and J 4 bases, leaving 8 bases between the germline ends. In germline, CDR1 is MDHEN, CDR2 SYDVKM. The CDR3 loop is CASSPDSYGYTF. The CDR3 DNA is TGTGCCAGCAGTCCGGACAGCTATGGCTACACCTTC.

This clonotype showed up just a few times. The chain recombines TRBV27 with TRBJ1-6, with D possibly being TRBD1 (5 bases). Germline loops: CDR1 MNHEY, CDR2 SMNVEV (reference sequence). V lost 3 bases and J 7 bases, leaving 22 bases between the germline ends. The CDR3 length is 18 residues. CDR3 in DNA: TGTGCCAGCAGTTTTAGCCCCTTTAGTGTGGGACGGAATTCACCCCTCCACTTT. It is translated as CASSFSPFSVGRNSPLHF.

V and J are TRBV6-2 or TRBV6-3 and TRBJ1-5, with D hard to call. Germline V CDR1 and CDR2: MNHEY, SVGEGT. This CDR3 region has 13 residues. V was trimmed by 2 bases and J by 4 bases, leaving 6 bases between them. The CDR3 here is CASSYDYNQPQHF. The CDR3 DNA is TGTGCCAGCAGTTACGACTATAATCAGCCCCAGCATTTT.

This clonotype has just a few counts. This chain joins TRBV6-2 or TRBV6-3 and TRBJ2-4, with TRBD2 matching 14 bases. V was pared by 6 bases and J by 0 bases, with 4 bases of the junction left unmatched. The germline gives CDR1 MNHEY, CDR2 SVGEGT. CDR3 length: 17 residues. CDR3 nucleotides: TGTGCCAGCAGGGGGACTAGCGGGAGTCTAGCCAAAAACATTCAGTACTTC. Protein: CASRGTSGSLAKNIQYF.

The chain recombines TRBV18 with TRBJ2-5; the match to TRBD1 covers 7 bases. Germline loops: CDR1 KGHSH, CDR2 LQKENI. Trimming at V came to 5 bases and at J to 2 bases, leaving 2 bases not matched to a gene. This CDR3 spans 13 amino acids. The CDR3 here is CASSMGQQETQYF. The CDR3 nucleotides read TGTGCCAGCTCAATGGGACAGCAAGAGACCCAGTACTTC.

The V gene is TRBV5-6, the J gene TRBJ2-7; no clear D gene. Trimming pared 0 bases from V and 3 bases from J, leaving 10 bases between. Germline CDR1 and CDR2: SGHDT and YYEEEE. The CDR3 sequence is 14 residues long. The CDR3 DNA is TGTGCCAGCAGCTTGGTGGGCAGAGACTACGAGCAGTACTTC. Its protein is CASSLVGRDYEQYF.

The V gene is TRBV25-1, the J gene TRBJ1-5; a possible D gene is TRBD1 (5 bases). Germline values: CDR1 MGHDK, CDR2 SYGVNS. The CDR3 is 16 residues long. V was pared by 1 base and J by 2 bases, with 12 bases between. CDR3 region: CASSESGQGGNQPQHF. For the CDR3, the DNA is TGTGCCAGCAGTGAATCTGGGCAGGGCGGCAATCAGCCCCAGCATTTT.

This sequence joins TRBV6-1 and TRBJ2-1; 10 positions match TRBD1. Germline V gene sequence: CDR1 MNHNS, CDR2 SASEGT. With 7 bases clipped from V and 7 bases from J, the junction kept 10 bases outside the gene matches. The CDR3 runs to 15 residues. The CDR3 nucleotides are TGTGCCAGCACCACTACCGGACAGGGGGTTAATGAGCAGTTCTTC. Translating gives CASTTTGQGVNEQFF.

The chain uses TRBV6-1 and TRBJ1-6, with 7 bases matching TRBD1. The V gene's germline CDR1 is MNHNS and CDR2 SASEGT. The CDR3 contains 14 residues. The trim removed 5 bases at V and 10 bases at J, leaving 8 bases unmatched. The CDR3: CASSNRGLGSPLHF. The CDR3 coding sequence is TGTGCCAGCAGTAACAGGGGCCTGGGGTCACCCCTCCACTTT.

The rearrangement uses TRBV28 and TRBJ2-2; D might be TRBD1 or TRBD2, each matching 5 bases. The CDR3 has 14 amino acids. V lost 5 bases to trimming and J lost 2 bases, with 9 bases between them. CDR1 is MDHEN, CDR2 SYDVKM, per germline. The CDR3 DNA is TGTGCCAGCAGTCTCCGGGGCAACACCGGGGAGCTGTTTTTT. This codes for CASSLRGNTGELFF.

The V call is TRBV28, the J call TRBJ1-6, with 8 positions matching TRBD1. V gave up 7 bases and J gave up 8 bases; unmatched junction bases: 4. The CDR3 consists of 13 residues. Germline V gene lookup returns CDR1 MDHEN and CDR2 SYDVKM. The chain's CDR3 is CASTTGGYSPLHF. As DNA, the CDR3 is TGTGCCAGCACTACAGGGGGTTATTCACCCCTCCACTTT.

The chain is built from TRBV7-2 and TRBJ1-3; D is undetermined. Germline CDR1 SGHTA, CDR2 FQGNSA. Trimming took off 1 base at V and 2 bases at J, with 12 bases between the two ends. CDR3 length equals 16 residues. DNA of the CDR3: TGTGCCAGCAGCTTAGTGCCGGGTTCAGCTGGAAACACCATATATTTT. It yields the protein CASSLVPGSAGNTIYF.

In this sample, this clonotype turned up a few times. The V call is TRBV7-8, the J call TRBJ1-6; D might be TRBD1 (6 bases). The V and J ends lost 3 bases and 9 bases respectively, with 21 bases between them. Germline-derived CDR1 and CDR2 are SGHVS and FQNEAQ. The CDR3 extends over 17 amino acids. The CDR3 region is CASSLGIGGRGVSPLHF. Here the CDR3 DNA reads TGTGCCAGCAGCTTGGGGATCGGGGGCAGAGGGGTTTCACCCCTCCACTTT.

The chain carries TRBV20-1 and TRBJ1-2; D call uncertain. Trimming cost V 6 bases and J 4 bases, with 12 bases left between them. CDR1 is DFQATT and CDR2 is SNEGSKA in the germline V gene (reference sequence). The CDR3 covers 12 residues. The CDR3 region has the DNA TGCAGTGCGCAGGTCCCTTTCTATGGCTACACCTTC. This gives the protein CSAQVPFYGYTF.

This clonotype has just a few counts. The chain recombines TRBV27 with TRBJ2-1, with D possibly TRBD2 on 5 matching bases. Germline V lookup: CDR1 MNHEY, CDR2 SMNVEV (reference sequence). This CDR3 comprises 16 residues. V was shortened by 6 bases and J by 4 bases, with 19 bases between the two germline ends. DNA for the CDR3: TGTGCCAGCAGCTCCGTATCGGACTGGGAGTACAATGAGCAGTTCTTC. Translated: CASSSVSDWEYNEQFF.

This clonotype was recorded a few times. This chain connects TRBV10-3 to TRBJ2-3, with D hard to call. V gave up 7 bases and J gave up 2 bases, with 16 bases separating them. Per germline, CDR1 ENHRY and CDR2 SYGVKD. The CDR3 has 15 residues. The chain's CDR3 is CAITRSVQATDTQYF. The CDR3 DNA follows: TGTGCCATCACCCGAAGTGTGCAGGCCACAGATACGCAGTATTTT.

The table lists this clonotype with a count of one. CDR3 in DNA: TGCGCCAGCAGCCAAATCAGGGGGAATCGGGAGGATCCCACCGAGCAGTACTTC. This gives the protein CASSQIRGNREDPTEQYF. This chain joins TRBV4-3 and TRBJ2-7; D possibly uses TRBD1 or TRBD2 (7 bases each). The CDR3 has 18 amino acids. In germline, CDR1 is LGHNA, CDR2 YSLEER. V dropped 2 bases and J dropped 6 bases, with 26 bases sitting between them.

A few counts support this clonotype. The chain employs TRBV6-1 and TRBJ2-7; 9 bases map to TRBD2. This CDR3 region has 15 residues. V trimming: 4 bases; J trimming: 3 bases; junction bases outside the gene matches: 7. Per the germline V gene, CDR1 is MNHNS and CDR2 is SASEGT. DNA of the CDR3: TGTGCCAGCAGTGGGGAGCGGGAGGTTTACTACGAGCAGTACTTC. Its protein is CASSGEREVYYEQYF.

This clonotype was seen once. The gene calls are TRBV7-2 and TRBJ2-2; 7 nucleotides align to TRBD1. This CDR3 is built from 15 residues. CDR1 is SGHTA, CDR2 FQGNSA, per germline. V lost 5 bases to trimming and J lost 4 bases; unmatched junction nucleotides: 7. The CDR3 nucleotides read TGTGCCAGCAGCCGGGTGGCAGGGGGCACCGGGGAGCTGTTTTTT. Translated: CASSRVAGGTGELFF.

The chain is built from TRBV27 and TRBJ2-7, with D perhaps being TRBD1 or TRBD2 (5 bases each). V lost 6 bases to trimming and J lost 1 base, with 16 bases between them. The CDR3 is made up of 15 amino acids. Germline values: CDR1 MNHEY, CDR2 SMNVEV (reference sequence). As DNA, the CDR3 is TGTGCCAGCAGCCCTACCGGGACCGTTTCCTACGAGCAGTACTTC. This encodes CASSPTGTVSYEQYF.

V is TRBV18 and J is TRBJ2-2; D gene ambiguous. The V gene's germline CDR1 is KGHSH and CDR2 LQKENI. The CDR3 has 14 residues. Between the trimmed V and J ends, which lost 3 bases and 1 base, there was a span of 6 bases. The CDR3 region is CASSPRRNTGELFF. CDR3 bases: TGTGCCAGCTCACCGAGAAGGAACACCGGGGAGCTGTTTTTT.